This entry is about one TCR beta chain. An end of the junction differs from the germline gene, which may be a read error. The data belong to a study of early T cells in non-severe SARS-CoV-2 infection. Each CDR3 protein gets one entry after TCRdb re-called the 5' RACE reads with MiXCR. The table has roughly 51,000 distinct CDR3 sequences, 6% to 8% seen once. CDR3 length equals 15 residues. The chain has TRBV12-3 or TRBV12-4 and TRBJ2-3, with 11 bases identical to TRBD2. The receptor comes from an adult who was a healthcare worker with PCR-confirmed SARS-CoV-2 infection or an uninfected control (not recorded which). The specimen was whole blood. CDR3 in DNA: TGTACCAGCAGTTTGACTAGCGGGGAAACAGATACGCAGTATTTT. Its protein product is CTSSLTSGETDTQYF.